Shown below are 18 T cell receptor beta chains from a single sample sequenced in a study of T-cell reconstitution after alpha-beta-depleted transplantation in children. The TCRbeta library incorporated unique molecular identifiers. MiXCR, applied by TCRdb to the PCR reads, yields one record per CDR3 protein. The sample lists hundreds of thousands of distinct CDR3 sequences, 15% to 20% occurring once. The starting material was PBMCs, mostly from graft donor cells, obtained 360 days after TCRalphabeta/CD19-depleted stem cell transplant. These receptors were taken from a boy under three years old who had a stem cell transplant for Wiskott-Aldrich syndrome, so the T cells may come from the graft donor.

The rearrangement joins TRBV18 to TRBJ2-5; a possible D gene is TRBD1 (5 bases). The V end lost 1 base, the J end lost 6 bases, and 9 bases lay between the germline ends. The CDR3 runs 13 residues. Germline values: CDR1 KGHSH, CDR2 LQKENI. DNA of the CDR3: TGTGCCAGCTCACCACGGGGCGGTAAGACCCAGTACTTC. This codes for CASSPRGGKTQYF.

The chain has TRBV4-1 and TRBJ2-1; no clear D gene. The V gene lost 3 bases and the J gene lost 0 bases, with 12 bases spanning the gap. CDR3 length equals 16 residues. The germline V gene has CDR1 MGHRA and CDR2 YSYEKL. The CDR3 DNA is TGCGCCAGCAGCCAGACGGAGCCGCTCTCCTACAATGAGCAGTTCTTC. Its protein product is CASSQTEPLSYNEQFF.

This clonotype was seen more than once but under ten times. V usage is TRBV12-3 or TRBV12-4 and J usage is TRBJ2-1; 9 bases align to TRBD2. This CDR3 region has 18 residues. The V segment lost 3 bases and the J segment 4 bases; nucleotides outside the gene matches: 13. The CDR3 spells CASSFYRRRREGYNEQFF. The CDR3 nucleotides are TGTGCCAGCAGTTTCTATCGCCGCAGGCGGGAGGGGTACAATGAGCAGTTCTTC.

The chain links TRBV4-1 to TRBJ2-3, with 7 bases identical to TRBD2. Germline CDR1 and CDR2: MGHRA and YSYEKL. J gave up 4 bases and V 0 bases, and 16 bases lay outside the gene matches. The CDR3 is 19 residues long. The CDR3 bases are TGCGCCAGCAGCCAAGATAATATGCGGCGGGGGACCGGGGCAGATACGCAGTATTTT. As protein: CASSQDNMRRGTGADTQYF.

This clonotype has just a few counts. The V and J genes are TRBV7-9 and TRBJ2-7, with unresolved D. This CDR3 contains 16 residues. Deletions cut 5 bases from V and 0 bases from J, with 17 bases between. CDR1 is SEHNR and CDR2 is FQNEAQ in the germline V gene (reference sequence). CDR3 sequence (DNA): TGTGCCAGCAGCCCCCGGGCCCCTGAAGTCTCCTACGAGCAGTACTTC. Translation gives CASSPRAPEVSYEQYF.

The chain combines TRBV25-1 with TRBJ1-5; D may be TRBD1 (6 bases). V gave up 2 bases and J gave up 4 bases, with 15 bases separating them. The CDR3 length is 16 residues. Germline CDR1 and CDR2: MGHDK and SYGVNS. CDR3: CASSEAGGGPNQPQHF. In DNA form, the CDR3 reads TGTGCCAGCAGTGAAGCCGGGGGCGGTCCAAATCAGCCCCAGCATTTT.

The genes are TRBV5-1 and TRBJ1-1, with unresolved D. Trimming pared 2 bases from V and 4 bases from J, leaving 9 bases between. Germline V gene sequence: CDR1 SGHRS, CDR2 YFSETQ. The CDR3 runs 13 residues. The CDR3 reads CASSFTMGTEAFF. DNA of the CDR3: TGCGCCAGCAGCTTTACAATGGGCACTGAAGCTTTCTTT.

The chain joins TRBV18 to TRBJ2-7; possibly TRBD1 for D (7 bases). Trimming removed 2 bases at V and 4 bases at J, with 21 bases between. The CDR3 contains 17 residues. CDR1 and CDR2 (germline): KGHSH, LQKENI. In nucleotides, the CDR3 is TGTGCCAGCTCACCAAGATTGAACAGGGGAGGACCTTACGAGCAGTACTTC. Its translation is CASSPRLNRGGPYEQYF.

The chain uses TRBV6-1 and TRBJ1-1; no reliable D call. Germline V lookup: CDR1 MNHNS, CDR2 SASEGT. V shed 4 bases and J shed 1 base, with 13 bases lying between them. The CDR3 has 15 residues. The CDR3 nucleotides are TGTGCCAGCAGTGGGCCAGGCCTAACGAACACTGAAGCTTTCTTT. This encodes CASSGPGLTNTEAFF.

The chain uses TRBV5-1 and TRBJ2-1, with D maybe TRBD1 (6 bases). Germline CDR1 SGHRS, CDR2 YFSETQ. The CDR3 length is 16 residues. The V gene lost 4 bases and the J gene lost 0 bases, with 14 bases spanning the gap. Here the CDR3 DNA reads TGCGCCAGCAGCCTGGACAGAATTAGCTCCTACAATGAGCAGTTCTTC. Translated: CASSLDRISSYNEQFF.

The V call is TRBV27, the J call TRBJ2-5; possible D gene TRBD2, 6 bases. This CDR3 region has 13 residues. Germline CDR1 MNHEY, CDR2 SMNVEV (reference sequence). V was clipped by 5 bases and J by 5 bases, with 12 bases between them. CDR3 residues: CASSKLALETQYF. DNA of the CDR3: TGTGCCAGCAGTAAACTAGCCCTGGAGACCCAGTACTTC.

The CDR3 spells CASSRTSGRYGTQYF. The CDR3 DNA reads as TGCGCCAGCAGCAGGACTAGCGGGAGGTACGGGACCCAGTACTTC. The chain uses TRBV5-1 and TRBJ2-5; 14 positions agree with TRBD2. The CDR3 contains 15 residues. The V segment lost 4 bases and the J segment 7 bases; nucleotides outside the gene matches: 6. The V gene's germline CDR1 is SGHRS and CDR2 YFSETQ.

This clonotype has a handful of counts. This chain joins TRBV9 and TRBJ2-7, with TRBD1 as a possible D gene (7 bases). Germline V gene sequence: CDR1 SGDLS, CDR2 YYNGEE. There are 14 residues in the CDR3. Between the trimmed V and J ends, which lost 4 bases and 6 bases, there was a span of 17 bases. This CDR3 is CASSPMTGRIEQYF. The DNA of the CDR3 is TGTGCCAGCAGCCCCATGACAGGGAGGATCGAGCAGTACTTC.

This chain joins TRBV20-1 and TRBJ2-3, with D perhaps matching TRBD1 or TRBD2 (5 bases each). Trimming left V 2 bases short and J 1 base short, with 16 bases between. Germline assignment: CDR1 DFQATT and CDR2 SNEGSKA (reference sequence). The CDR3 loop spans 16 amino acids. The CDR3 DNA reads TGCAGTGCTAGACTAGCTGGGGGTACAGGCACAGATACGCAGTATTTT. It is translated as CSARLAGGTGTDTQYF.

The chain has TRBV24-1 and TRBJ2-3, with D perhaps given as TRBD1 or TRBD2 (5 bases each). Germline assignment: CDR1 KGHDR and CDR2 SFDVKD. The CDR3 has 15 amino acids. Trimming removed 0 bases from V and 5 bases from J, with 11 bases in between. CDR3 amino acids: CATSDLEGPGDTQYF. As DNA, the CDR3 is TGTGCCACCAGTGATTTGGAGGGACCAGGAGATACGCAGTATTTT.

The chain carries TRBV12-3 or TRBV12-4 and TRBJ2-4, with TRBD1 identical over 7 bases. V lost 6 bases and J lost 0; bases outside the gene matches: 5. CDR3 size: 15 residues. CDR3 in DNA: TGTGCCAGCAGCAGGGACAGTAAAGCCAAAAACATTCAGTACTTC. This sequence encodes CASSRDSKAKNIQYF.

The gene calls are TRBV4-1 and TRBJ1-4; no clear D. This CDR3 spans 15 amino acids. V gave up 2 bases and J gave up 0 bases, with 7 bases separating them. Per germline, CDR1 MGHRA and CDR2 YSYEKL. The CDR3 spells CASSQLSSTNEKLFF. CDR3 bases: TGCGCCAGCAGCCAATTATCTTCAACTAATGAAAAACTGTTTTTT.

The chain recombines TRBV3-1 with TRBJ2-2; 8 bases map to TRBD2. The germline V gene has CDR1 LGHDT and CDR2 YNNKEL (reference sequence). The CDR3 spans 20 residues. The ends lost 3 bases at V and 3 bases at J; junction bases unmatched: 18. CDR3 sequence (DNA): TGTGCCAGCAGCCACAACTCCGGACTAGCCCGAGTGGGGGACACCGGGGAGCTGTTTTTT. It translates to CASSHNSGLARVGDTGELFF.